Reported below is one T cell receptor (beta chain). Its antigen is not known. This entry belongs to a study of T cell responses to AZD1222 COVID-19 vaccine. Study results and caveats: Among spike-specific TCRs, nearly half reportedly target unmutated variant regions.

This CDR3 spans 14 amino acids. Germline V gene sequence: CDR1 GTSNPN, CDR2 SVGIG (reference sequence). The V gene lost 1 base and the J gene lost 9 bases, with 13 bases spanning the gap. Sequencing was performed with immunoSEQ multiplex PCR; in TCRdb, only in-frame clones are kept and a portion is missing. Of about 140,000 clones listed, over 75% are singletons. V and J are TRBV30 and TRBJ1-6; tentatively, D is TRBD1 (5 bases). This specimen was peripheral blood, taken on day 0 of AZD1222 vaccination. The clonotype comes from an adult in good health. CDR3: CAWSAGDGSSPLHF. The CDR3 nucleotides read TGTGCCTGGAGTGCCGGGGACGGTAGTTCACCCCTCCACTTT.